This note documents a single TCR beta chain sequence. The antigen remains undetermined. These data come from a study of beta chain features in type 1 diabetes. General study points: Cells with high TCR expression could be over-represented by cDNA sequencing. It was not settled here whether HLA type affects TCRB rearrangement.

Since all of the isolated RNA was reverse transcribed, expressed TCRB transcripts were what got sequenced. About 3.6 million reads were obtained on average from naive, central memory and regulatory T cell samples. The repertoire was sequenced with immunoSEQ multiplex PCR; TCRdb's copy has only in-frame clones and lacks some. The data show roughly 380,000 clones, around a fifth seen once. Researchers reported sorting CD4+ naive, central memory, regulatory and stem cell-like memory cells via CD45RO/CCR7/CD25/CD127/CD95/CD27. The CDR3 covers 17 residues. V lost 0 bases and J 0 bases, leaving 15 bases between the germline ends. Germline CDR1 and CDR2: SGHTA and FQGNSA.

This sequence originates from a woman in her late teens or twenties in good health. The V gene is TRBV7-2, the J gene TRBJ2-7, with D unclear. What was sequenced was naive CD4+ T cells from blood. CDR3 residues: CASSLARWPRSSYEQYF. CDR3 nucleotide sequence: TGTGCCAGCAGCTTAGCGCGGTGGCCGAGGAGCTCCTACGAGCAGTACTTC.